The rows below give T cell receptor beta chains drawn from one sample of a study of CD8 T cells in Susac syndrome. Via MiXCR, TCRdb re-called the immunoSEQ multiplex PCR reads, giving one row per CDR3 protein. Of about 120,000 distinct CDR3 sequences listed, approximately 94% are singletons. Material: CD4+ T cells from PBMCs. The origin of the receptors is a human donor with multiple sclerosis. The CDR3 runs from the conserved cysteine through the conserved F or W. D genes are given only for firm matches. Clone sizes are given selectively: once, few, many, or a class where the clone is expanded.

J: TRBJ2-7
D: NA
V: TRBV6-2/TRBV6-3
length: 14
size: NA
CDR3: CASSESGGLYEQYF
DNA: TGTGCCAGCAGTGAGAGCGGTGGGCTCTACGAGCAGTACTTC

J: TRBJ1-4
D: NA
V: TRBV27
length: 15
size: NA
CDR3: CASSKLDGFNEKLFF
DNA: TGTGCCAGCAGTAAACTGGACGGCTTTAATGAAAAACTGTTTTTT

J: TRBJ2-1
D: NA
V: TRBV7-2
length: 16
size: NA
CDR3: CASSSRSGSSYNEQFF
DNA: TGTGCCAGCAGCTCCCGTAGCGGAAGCTCCTACAATGAGCAGTTCTTC

J: TRBJ2-1
D: NA
V: TRBV7-2
length: 14
size: NA
CDR3: CASRPGLPYNEQFF
DNA: TGTGCCAGCCGACCGGGACTCCCTTACAATGAGCAGTTCTTC

J: TRBJ2-7
D: NA
V: TRBV6-6
length: 16
size: NA
CDR3: CASSYSTGPSPYEQYF
DNA: TGTGCCAGCAGTTACTCGACTGGTCCTTCTCCCTACGAGCAGTACTTC

J: TRBJ2-1
D: TRBD2
V: TRBV5-1
length: 15
size: NA
CDR3: CASSLASGGIDEQFF
DNA: TGCGCCAGCAGCTTGGCCAGCGGGGGGATTGATGAGCAGTTCTTC

J: TRBJ2-7
D: NA
V: TRBV3-1
length: 14
size: NA
CDR3: CASSHWTAPYEQYF
DNA: TGTGCCAGCAGCCACTGGACAGCCCCTTACGAGCAGTACTTC

J: TRBJ1-2
D: NA
V: TRBV20-1
length: 14
size: once
CDR3: CSATLPGFNYGYTF
DNA: TGCAGTGCTACCCTGCCAGGATTTAACTATGGCTACACCTTC

J: TRBJ1-2
D: NA
V: TRBV9
length: 13
size: NA
CDR3: CASSVVSAGGYTF
DNA: TGTGCCAGCAGCGTAGTATCGGCCGGTGGCTACACCTTC

J: TRBJ1-2
D: NA
V: TRBV6-5
length: 13
size: NA
CDR3: CASSFIFREGYTF
DNA: TGTGCCAGCAGTTTCATCTTCAGGGAAGGCTACACCTTC

J: TRBJ2-7
D: NA
V: TRBV2
length: 12
size: NA
CDR3: CASLGQNYEQYF
DNA: TGTGCCAGCCTTGGCCAGAACTACGAGCAGTACTTC

J: TRBJ1-5
D: NA
V: TRBV6-5
length: 16
size: NA
CDR3: CASSYSNLGRNQPQHF
DNA: TGTGCCAGCAGTTACTCGAATCTAGGGCGCAATCAGCCCCAGCATTTT

J: TRBJ2-1
D: TRBD2
V: TRBV7-2
length: 15
size: NA
CDR3: CASSPQGSGTNEQFF
DNA: TGTGCCAGCAGTCCGCAGGGTAGCGGGACCAATGAGCAGTTCTTC

J: TRBJ2-1
D: NA
V: TRBV24-1
length: 16
size: once
CDR3: CATSDDSGDSYNEQFF
DNA: TGTGCCACCAGTGATGATAGCGGAGACTCCTACAATGAGCAGTTCTTC

J: TRBJ1-5
D: NA
V: TRBV7-9
length: 14
size: NA
CDR3: CASSLDAVSQPQHF
DNA: TGTGCCAGCAGCTTAGATGCAGTTAGTCAGCCCCAGCATTTT

J: TRBJ2-6
D: NA
V: TRBV6-1
length: 15
size: NA
CDR3: CASRVNSAGANVLTF
DNA: TGTGCCAGCAGGGTTAACAGCGCTGGGGCCAACGTCCTGACTTTC

J: TRBJ2-5
D: NA
V: TRBV20-1
length: 14
size: NA
CDR3: CSAREPGHQETQYF
DNA: TGCAGTGCTAGAGAACCGGGTCACCAAGAGACCCAGTACTTC

J: TRBJ2-2
D: NA
V: TRBV4-2
length: 16
size: NA
CDR3: CASSPRGGPNTGELFF
DNA: TGTGCCAGCAGCCCGAGGGGGGGGCCGAACACCGGGGAGCTGTTTTTT

J: TRBJ1-2
D: NA
V: TRBV2
length: 14
size: NA
CDR3: CASNQRGGRPGYTF
DNA: TGTGCCAGCAACCAGAGGGGGGGCCGCCCAGGCTACACCTTC

J: TRBJ2-2
D: TRBD1
V: TRBV23-1
length: 16
size: NA
CDR3: CASSQGTGTVAGELFF
DNA: TGCGCCAGCAGTCAAGGGACCGGGACAGTGGCCGGGGAGCTGTTTTTT

J: TRBJ2-3
D: NA
V: TRBV27
length: 14
size: NA
CDR3: CASSLSVGTDTQYF
DNA: TGTGCCAGCAGTTTATCGGTGGGCACAGATACGCAGTATTTT

J: TRBJ2-7
D: NA
V: TRBV9
length: 16
size: NA
CDR3: CASSVAVGQSAYEQYF
DNA: TGTGCCAGCAGCGTAGCAGTAGGGCAGAGTGCCTACGAGCAGTACTTC

J: TRBJ1-2
D: NA
V: TRBV20-1
length: 15
size: NA
CDR3: CSARERSRLIDGYTF
DNA: TGCAGTGCTAGAGAGAGGAGTCGACTGATCGATGGCTACACCTTC

J: TRBJ2-7
D: TRBD2
V: TRBV29-1
length: 14
size: once
CDR3: CSVGIGGGPYEQYF
DNA: TGCAGCGTTGGGATCGGCGGGGGGCCCTACGAGCAGTACTTC

J: TRBJ1-3
D: NA
V: TRBV4-2
length: 16
size: NA
CDR3: CASSQGIAGAGNTIYF
DNA: TGTGCCAGCAGCCAAGGGATAGCGGGGGCTGGAAACACCATATATTTT

J: TRBJ2-5
D: TRBD2
V: TRBV3-1
length: 15
size: NA
CDR3: CASSQVGTGGETQYF
DNA: TGTGCCAGCAGCCAAGTCGGGACGGGAGGAGAGACCCAGTACTTC

J: TRBJ2-3
D: TRBD2
V: TRBV9
length: 15
size: NA
CDR3: CASSVLAGGPDTQYF
DNA: TGTGCCAGCAGCGTACTAGCGGGGGGGCCTGATACGCAGTATTTT

J: TRBJ2-5
D: TRBD2
V: TRBV10-3
length: 15
size: NA
CDR3: CAIWAGGAQVETQYF
DNA: TGTGCCATCTGGGCGGGGGGGGCCCAAGTGGAGACCCAGTACTTC